The 4 T cell receptor beta chains in this list originate from one sample, sequenced in a study of blood T cells in healthy people across ages. Primers used in a second PCR of roughly 7 to 11 cycles were a sample-barcoded 5' primer and a J-beta primer mix. TCRdb reanalysed the 5' RACE reads using MiXCR and keeps one entry per CDR3 protein. The sample has almost 1 million distinct CDR3 sequences, roughly 50% seen once. The sample was blood. The receptor source for this set is a woman aged 55 to 70 in good health.

This clonotype was seen just once. The gene calls are TRBV29-1 and TRBJ2-5; possible D gene TRBD1, 6 bases. V was cut by 2 bases and J by 5 bases, with 12 bases left in between. Germline assignment: CDR1 SQVTM and CDR2 ANQGSEA. The CDR3 spans 13 residues. The CDR3 protein is CSVEKQGYETQYF. The CDR3 region has the DNA TGCAGCGTTGAAAAACAGGGTTACGAGACCCAGTACTTC.

This clonotype was recorded a few times. The V gene is TRBV27, the J gene TRBJ2-7; D is possibly TRBD1 (5 bases). The length of the CDR3 is 13 residues. Germline CDR1 is MNHEY and CDR2 is SMNVEV (reference sequence). The germline V and J ends were trimmed by 3 bases and 4 bases, with 10 bases remaining between them. CDR3 bases: TGTGCCAGCAGTTTCCAAAGGGGTTACGAGCAGTACTTC. Translated: CASSFQRGYEQYF.

CDR3 loop: CASSRAANEQFF. The CDR3 DNA sequence: TGTGCCAGCAGTCGCGCGGCGAATGAGCAGTTCTTC. This chain links TRBV12-3 or TRBV12-4 with TRBJ2-1, with D unresolved. The CDR3 is 12 residues long. V was pared by 5 bases and J by 7 bases, with 9 bases between.

The rearrangement links TRBV7-9 to TRBJ2-7; 12 nucleotides line up with TRBD2. This CDR3 comprises 14 residues. The trim removed 5 bases at V and 3 bases at J, leaving 2 bases unmatched. Germline assignment: CDR1 SEHNR and CDR2 FQNEAQ (reference sequence). This CDR3 reads CASSLTSGGYEQYF. CDR3 coding DNA: TGTGCCAGCAGCCTGACTAGCGGGGGCTACGAGCAGTACTTC.